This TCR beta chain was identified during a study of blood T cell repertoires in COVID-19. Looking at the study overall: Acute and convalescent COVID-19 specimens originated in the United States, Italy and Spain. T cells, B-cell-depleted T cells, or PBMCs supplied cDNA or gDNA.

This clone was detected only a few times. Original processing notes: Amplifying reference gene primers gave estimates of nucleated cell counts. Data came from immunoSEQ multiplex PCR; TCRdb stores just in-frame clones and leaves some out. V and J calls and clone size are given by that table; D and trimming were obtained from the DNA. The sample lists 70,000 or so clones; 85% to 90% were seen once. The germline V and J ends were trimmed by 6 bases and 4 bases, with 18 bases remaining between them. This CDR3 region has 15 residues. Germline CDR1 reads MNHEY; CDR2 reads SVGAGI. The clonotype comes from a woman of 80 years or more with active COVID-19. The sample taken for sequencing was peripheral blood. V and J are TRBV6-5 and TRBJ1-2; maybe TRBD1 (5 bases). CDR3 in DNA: TGTGCCAGCAGATCAACAGGAGGGCAAGGCTATGGCTACACCTTC. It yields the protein CASRSTGGQGYGYTF.